This T cell receptor (beta chain) was recovered during a study of T-cell memory formation after mild COVID-19. Study-wide points: Some SARS-CoV-2-responding clones were already detected in memory before infection. Whereas later expanders leaned CD4+, clones contracting day 15 to 85 showed a balanced CD4/CD8 makeup.

This CDR3 spans 14 amino acids. Germline V lookup: CDR1 MNHEY, CDR2 SMNVEV (reference sequence). V lost 2 bases and J lost 5, with 12 bases in between. As for this clonotype: Its antigen is not identified.

TCRdb reprocessed the 5' RACE reads with MiXCR, giving one entry per CDR3 protein. The data show 450,000 or so distinct CDR3 sequences, 20% to 30% seen once. The source material was PBMCs or a T cell subset sorted from them (not recorded which). The V gene is TRBV27, the J gene TRBJ2-5, with D tentatively TRBD1 or TRBD2 (5 bases each). The clonotype was recovered from an adult woman who had mild COVID-19 (a few samples of this study predate the infection). Cell type and time point are not known. The CDR3 loop is CASSLTGPGETQYF. The CDR3 DNA is TGTGCCAGCAGTTTAACGGGACCGGGGGAGACCCAGTACTTC.